This is a list of T cell receptor beta chains from one sample in a study of OX40 agonist ivuxolimab in advanced cancers. Sequencing used immunoSEQ multiplex PCR; TCRdb keeps in-frame clones, though not all of them. Of 55,000 to 80,000 clones in the sample, roughly 90% were seen once. Specimen: CD4+ or CD8+ T cells sorted from blood, collected in a trial of the OX40 agonist ivuxolimab. Receptors originate from an adult with an advanced solid tumor such as melanoma, head and neck, liver or kidney cancer. The CDR3 runs from the conserved cysteine through the conserved F or W. D genes are given only for firm matches. For some rows the clone size is stated as once, few or many, or as a class when expanded; others skip it.

J gene,clone size,CDR3 length,V gene,D gene,CDR3 DNA,CDR3 protein
TRBJ1-5,-,15,TRBV7-9,-,TGTGCCAGCAGCCCCGAGGGGTTTGGGGATCAGCCCCAGCATTTT,CASSPEGFGDQPQHF
TRBJ1-3,-,18,TRBV7-8,TRBD1,TGTGCCAGCAGCTGGGACCCCGGACAGGGTCGGAGGGGAAACACCATATATTTT,CASSWDPGQGRRGNTIYF
TRBJ1-5,-,16,TRBV6-1,-,TGTGCCAGCAGTGAATTAGCCGGCTATAGCAATCAGCCCCAGCATTTT,CASSELAGYSNQPQHF
TRBJ1-1,-,16,TRBV5-4,TRBD1,TGTGCCAGCAGCTCAGGACAGGGGGCGAGGGTCACTGAAGCTTTCTTT,CASSSGQGARVTEAFF
TRBJ2-5,-,13,TRBV11-2,TRBD2,TGTGCCAGCAGCTTAGAAGCTAGCGGGGGGGAGTACTTC,CASSLEASGGEYF
TRBJ2-2,-,16,TRBV6-4,TRBD1,TGTGCCAGCAAGCGGGACAGGGGCGCGAACACCGGGGAGCTGTTTTTT,CASKRDRGANTGELFF
TRBJ2-3,-,16,TRBV7-2,-,TGTGCCAGCAGCTCCCTCGGCGGACCTAGCACAGATACGCAGTATTTT,CASSSLGGPSTDTQYF
TRBJ2-1,-,16,TRBV5-1,TRBD2,TGCGCCAGCAGCGGGTTAGCGGGGGGGCCCGGCAATGAGCAGTTCTTC,CASSGLAGGPGNEQFF
TRBJ2-4,-,13,TRBV28,TRBD1,TGTGCCAGCAGGGGACAGGGGGAAAACATTCAGTACTTC,CASRGQGENIQYF
TRBJ2-7,-,15,TRBV2,-,TGTGCCAGCACCTTAGGTGGAGGGGCGGGCCACGAGCAGTACTTC,CASTLGGGAGHEQYF
TRBJ1-2,-,13,TRBV6-1,-,TGTGCCAGCAGGTTCAGTCAGTCAAATGGCTACACCTTC,CASRFSQSNGYTF
TRBJ1-6,-,13,TRBV19,-,TGTGCCAGTAGTCAATCTGGGTATTCACCCCTCCACTTT,CASSQSGYSPLHF
TRBJ2-5,-,13,TRBV11-2,-,TGTGCCAGCAGCTTACCTGGGGAAGAGACCCAGTACTTC,CASSLPGEETQYF
TRBJ1-1,-,13,TRBV6-5,-,TGTGCCAGCAGTGAGATGGGCCCCTCCGGAGCTTTCTTT,CASSEMGPSGAFF
TRBJ1-2,once,15,TRBV28,TRBD1,TGTGCCAGCAAGGGACAGAACCAGCTAGACTATGGCTACACCTTC,CASKGQNQLDYGYTF
TRBJ1-6,-,14,TRBV5-4,-,TGTGCCAGCAGCTATCGGAGGGAGGATTCACCCCTCCACTTT,CASSYRREDSPLHF
TRBJ2-2,few,16,TRBV5-1,TRBD2,TGCGCCAGCAGCCAGGCGGGGGGGCGCAACACCGGGGAGCTGTTTTTT,CASSQAGGRNTGELFF
TRBJ1-3,-,16,TRBV6-6,-,TGTGCCAGCAGTTCTGCGCCGGATCGGGCTGGAAACACCATATATTTT,CASSSAPDRAGNTIYF
TRBJ2-2,-,18,TRBV7-3,-,TGTGCCAGCAGCCCCCAAGCCCGGGACCCAGACTTCACCGGGGAGCTGTTTTTT,CASSPQARDPDFTGELFF
TRBJ1-3,-,14,TRBV6-1,-,TGTGCCAGCAGTCATCTGGTGTTTGGAAACACCATATATTTT,CASSHLVFGNTIYF
TRBJ2-3,-,17,TRBV9,TRBD2,TGTGCCAGCAGCGTAGGGGTAGCGGGGCTTAGCACAGATACGCAGTATTTT,CASSVGVAGLSTDTQYF
TRBJ1-2,-,14,TRBV5-1,TRBD1,TGCGCCAGCAGCGGAACAGGGACAGACTATGGCTACACCTTC,CASSGTGTDYGYTF
TRBJ2-3,-,15,TRBV7-8,-,TGTGCCAGCAGCTCCTCGACCGTTAGCACAGATACGCAGTATTTT,CASSSSTVSTDTQYF
TRBJ2-1,-,15,TRBV6-1,-,TGTGCCAGCAGTTTAATTAGCGGAACCTACAATGAGCAGTTCTTC,CASSLISGTYNEQFF
TRBJ2-2,-,15,TRBV27,TRBD1,TGTGCCAGCCGACTCCCAGGGGGTTACACCGGGGAGCTGTTTTTT,CASRLPGGYTGELFF
TRBJ1-2,-,12,TRBV30,-,TGTGCCTGGAGGGCCTCCGTGGGGGGCTACACCTTC,CAWRASVGGYTF
TRBJ2-7,-,14,TRBV5-6,TRBD2,TGTGCCAGCAGCCAACTAGCGGGGGGCTACGAGCAGTACTTC,CASSQLAGGYEQYF
TRBJ1-2,-,13,TRBV5-1,-,TGCGCCAGCAGCTTGGAATACCAGCGGGGCTACACCTTC,CASSLEYQRGYTF
TRBJ1-1,once,13,TRBV7-9,-,TGTGCCAGCAGCTTAGAAGCGAACACTGAAGCTTTCTTT,CASSLEANTEAFF
TRBJ2-7,-,13,TRBV7-2,-,TGTGCCAGCAGCTTAAATAACGGCTACGAGCAGTACTTC,CASSLNNGYEQYF
TRBJ1-5,-,18,TRBV28,-,TGTGCCAGCAGTAAGAAAAACCCAGGACGGAGGATCCATCAGCCCCAGCATTTT,CASSKKNPGRRIHQPQHF
TRBJ2-7,-,14,TRBV6-1,-,TGTGCCAGCAGTGAAGTATGGGGGGACTACGAGCAGTACTTC,CASSEVWGDYEQYF
TRBJ2-5,once,14,TRBV29-1,TRBD2,TGCAGCGTGCTAGCGGGGGGCCAACGGGAGACCCAGTACTTC,CSVLAGGQRETQYF
TRBJ1-1,-,16,TRBV5-1,-,TGCGCCAGCAGCTTGGCCCAGGGAGGAGGGACCACTGAAGCTTTCTTT,CASSLAQGGGTTEAFF
TRBJ1-4,-,12,TRBV2,-,TGTGCCAGCACCTACTCGACGGGAAGACTGTTTTTT,CASTYSTGRLFF
TRBJ2-5,-,14,TRBV6-5,-,TGTGCCACCACACCGAGGGCTAGTGGAGAGACCCAGTACTTC,CATTPRASGETQYF
TRBJ1-6,few,15,TRBV7-3,-,TGTGCCAGCAGCTTATATTCAGGGCCAAATTCACCCCTCCACTTT,CASSLYSGPNSPLHF
TRBJ1-1,-,17,TRBV5-5,-,TGTGCCAGCAGCTTTGGACAAGCCCGCATTAAGAACACTGAAGCTTTCTTT,CASSFGQARIKNTEAFF
TRBJ2-2,-,12,TRBV7-6,-,TGTGCCAGCAGCCCCCCCGCCGGGGAGCTGTTTTTT,CASSPPAGELFF
TRBJ1-2,-,15,TRBV27,TRBD1,TGTGCCAGCAGTGCGGACCTACAGGGGCCGGCTGGCTACACCTTC,CASSADLQGPAGYTF
TRBJ2-3,-,13,TRBV7-8,-,TGTGCCAGCAGCTCCTTCCCGGCTGGTACGCAGTATTTT,CASSSFPAGTQYF
TRBJ1-5,once,15,TRBV30,-,TGTGCCTGGAGTGCCCCGGGCGTGAGACACGGGCCCCAGCATTTT,CAWSAPGVRHGPQHF
TRBJ1-1,-,14,TRBV18,TRBD1,TGTGCCAGCTCGCGGACAGGAGCGAACACTGAAGCTTTCTTT,CASSRTGANTEAFF
TRBJ1-3,-,13,TRBV30,-,TGTGCCTGGAGTGTACACAGGCGAAACACCATATATTTT,CAWSVHRRNTIYF
TRBJ1-5,-,18,TRBV30,-,TGTGCCTGGAGTCGGGGCAGGGACTTTCTCTTTAGCAATCAGCCCCAGCATTTT,CAWSRGRDFLFSNQPQHF
TRBJ2-1,few,14,TRBV19,TRBD1,TGTGCCAGTAAAACGGACAGGGGGCATGATGAGCAGTTCTTC,CASKTDRGHDEQFF
TRBJ1-1,-,15,TRBV5-4,TRBD1,TGTGCCAGCAGCGCTTTACAGGGGGGGGAGACTGAAGCTTTCTTT,CASSALQGGETEAFF
TRBJ2-1,-,13,TRBV29-1,-,TGCAGCGTCGCGAAGACGACAGACAATGAGCAGTTCTTC,CSVAKTTDNEQFF
TRBJ1-5,-,13,TRBV5-8,-,TGTGCCAGCAGCTTGCGTATAAATCAGCCCCAGCATTTT,CASSLRINQPQHF
TRBJ1-2,-,14,TRBV18,-,TGTGCCAGCTCCAGGACAGAAGCTAACTATGGCTACACCTTC,CASSRTEANYGYTF
TRBJ2-1,-,15,TRBV21-1,-,TGTGCCAGCAGCAAAGGAAGGGACGGCTACAATGAGCAGTTCTTC,CASSKGRDGYNEQFF
TRBJ1-1,-,10,TRBV20-1,-,TGCAGTGCTGCATGGTCAGTCGCTTTCTTT,CSAAWSVAFF
TRBJ2-3,-,18,TRBV7-2,TRBD2,TGTGCCAGCAGCTATCGGACTAGCGGGGGGGTGACCACAGATACGCAGTATTTT,CASSYRTSGGVTTDTQYF
TRBJ2-5,-,18,TRBV10-1,TRBD2,TGCGCCAGCAGTGAGTCGGGTGCGGCTAGCGGCTTACAAGAGACCCAGTACTTC,CASSESGAASGLQETQYF
TRBJ1-1,-,14,TRBV9,-,TGTGCCAGCAGCGTAGGGGGTAGGGTTACTGAAGCTTTCTTT,CASSVGGRVTEAFF